Shown below are 15 T cell receptor beta chains from a single sample sequenced in a study of blood T cell repertoires in COVID-19. The repertoire was sequenced with immunoSEQ multiplex PCR; TCRdb's copy has only in-frame clones and lacks some. The profile shows about 150,000 clones, 70% to 85% of them singletons. Sample: peripheral blood. These receptors all stem from a man aged 55 to 70 with COVID-19, enrolled during active disease.

This chain joins TRBV11-2 and TRBJ2-3; tentatively, D is TRBD2 (5 bases). This CDR3 spans 15 amino acids. Germline V gene data show CDR1 as SGHAT and CDR2 as FQNNGV. V lost 1 base, J lost 5 bases, and 13 bases lay in between. The CDR3 protein is CASSLGWRSRDTQYF. CDR3 DNA: TGTGCCAGCAGCTTAGGTTGGAGGTCGAGAGATACGCAGTATTTT. Full variable domain (outside the CDR3, taken from reference TRBV11-2 and TRBJ2-3): EAGVAQSPRYKIIEKRQSVAFWCNPISGHATLYWYQQILGQGPKLLIQFQNNGVVDDSQLPKDRFSAERLKGVDSTLKIQPAKLEDSAVYLCASSLGWRSRDTQYFGPGTRLTVL.

The chain uses TRBV19 and TRBJ1-2; D unresolved. V lost 0 bases, J lost 4 bases, and 12 bases lay in between. The CDR3 loop spans 15 amino acids. Germline-derived CDR1 and CDR2 are LNHDA and SQIVND (reference sequence). The CDR3 coding sequence is TGTGCCAGTAGTATAGAAGGACTCGTCTCCTATGGCTACACCTTC. Translated: CASSIEGLVSYGYTF.

The chain has TRBV9 and TRBJ2-3, with 12 bases fitting TRBD2. This CDR3 is 16 amino acids long. The ends lost 4 bases at V and 7 bases at J; junction bases unmatched: 10. Germline V gene data show CDR1 as SGDLS and CDR2 as YYNGEE. The CDR3 coding sequence is TGTGCCAGCAGCCCTATGACTAGCGGGAGTGTGTATACGCAGTATTTT. Translated, it gives CASSPMTSGSVYTQYF. Full variable domain (outside the CDR3, taken from reference TRBV9 and TRBJ2-3): DSGVTQTPKHLITATGQRVTLRCSPRSGDLSVYWYQQSLDQGLQFLIQYYNGEERAKGNILERFSAQQFPDLHSELNLSSLELGDSALYFCASSPMTSGSVYTQYFGPGTRLTVL.

The chain uses TRBV19 and TRBJ2-3, with D maybe TRBD1 (6 bases). The CDR3 spans 15 residues. Germline V gene data show CDR1 as LNHDA and CDR2 as SQIVND (reference sequence). The ends were cut back, 5 bases at V and 0 bases at J, with 12 bases in the middle. CDR3 sequence: CASSPRGSSTDTQYF. CDR3 DNA sequence: TGTGCCAGTAGTCCCAGGGGTTCAAGCACAGATACGCAGTATTTT.

The rearrangement uses TRBV5-4 and TRBJ1-1; 7 nucleotides match TRBD1. The J segment lost 1 base and the V segment lost 0 bases, leaving 6 bases of the junction unmatched. This CDR3 comprises 16 residues. Germline V gene lookup returns CDR1 SGHNT and CDR2 YYREEE (reference sequence). The CDR3 region is CASSLAGGIENTEAFF. CDR3 DNA sequence: TGTGCCAGCAGCTTGGCAGGGGGAATTGAGAACACTGAAGCTTTCTTT.

The chain is built from TRBV6-5 and TRBJ1-1; 7 positions agree with TRBD1. The trim removed 8 bases at V and 5 bases at J, leaving 5 bases unmatched. The CDR3 extends over 12 amino acids. The germline V gene encodes CDR1 MNHEY and CDR2 SVGAGI. DNA for the CDR3: TGTGCCAGCGAGCGCAGGGGGACTGAAGCTTTCTTT. Its translation is CASERRGTEAFF.

The rearrangement links TRBV11-2 to TRBJ1-4, with D perhaps matching TRBD1 (5 bases). Germline V gene sequence: CDR1 SGHAT, CDR2 FQNNGV. The V end was cut by 5 bases, the J end by 0 bases, with 13 bases between. The CDR3 is made up of 16 amino acids. In DNA form, the CDR3 reads TGTGCCAGCAGCGCCGGACACGAGGCAACTAATGAAAAACTGTTTTTT. Encoded protein: CASSAGHEATNEKLFF.

The chain joins TRBV18 to TRBJ2-7; D gene unclear. Trimming shortened V by 3 bases and J by 2 bases, and 8 bases separated the two germline ends. Looked up from germline, CDR1 is KGHSH and CDR2 is LQKENI. This CDR3 region has 13 residues. CDR3 coding DNA: TGTGCCAGCTCACCGTACATGGCCTACGAGCAGTACTTC. Translated: CASSPYMAYEQYF. The full variable domain, in which reference TRBV18 and TRBJ2-7 provide the parts outside the CDR3, is NAGVMQNPRHLVRRRGQEARLRCSPMKGHSHVYWYRQLPEEGLKFMVYLQKENIIDESGMPKERFSAEFPKEGPSILRIQQVVRGDSAAYFCASSPYMAYEQYFGPGTRLTVT.

This sequence joins TRBV7-2 and TRBJ2-5; 8 bases are shared with TRBD1. This CDR3 contains 14 residues. V gave up 4 bases and J gave up 5 bases; unmatched junction bases: 6. The germline CDR1 and CDR2 sequences are SGHTA and FQGNSA. DNA of the CDR3: TGTGCCAGCAGCTACAGGGGGGCCGACGAGACCCAGTACTTC. Its protein is CASSYRGADETQYF.

The chain combines TRBV7-2 with TRBJ1-2; 10 bases agree with TRBD1. This CDR3 comprises 16 residues. The germline V gene has CDR1 SGHTA and CDR2 FQGNSA. Trimming at V came to 4 bases and at J to 3 bases, leaving 8 bases not matched to a gene. CDR3 protein: CASSSGDRGKDYGYTF. In nucleotides, the CDR3 is TGTGCCAGCAGCTCCGGGGACAGGGGAAAAGACTATGGCTACACCTTC.

V gene TRBV25-1 combines with J gene TRBJ1-2, with D perhaps matching TRBD1 (5 bases). Trimming pared 1 base from V and 4 bases from J, leaving 13 bases between. Germline V CDR1 and CDR2: MGHDK, SYGVNS. The CDR3 has 15 amino acids. The CDR3 nucleotides are TGTGCCAGCAGTGAATTTAAAGGGGTTAGCTATGGCTACACCTTC. It encodes CASSEFKGVSYGYTF.

The chain combines TRBV6-4 with TRBJ1-5; D is undetermined. With 8 bases removed from V and 7 bases from J, the gap between germline ends came to 12 bases. This CDR3 is built from 12 residues. Per germline, CDR1 MRHNA and CDR2 SNTAGT. CDR3: CASHPRRQPQHF. The CDR3 DNA follows: TGTGCCAGCCACCCGAGGAGGCAGCCCCAGCATTTT.

The chain uses TRBV5-5 and TRBJ1-1, with 9 bases matching TRBD1. CDR3 size: 17 residues. J lost 4 bases, V lost 4 bases, and 14 bases had no gene match. CDR1 is SGHKS and CDR2 is YYEKEE in the germline V gene (reference sequence). In nucleotides, the CDR3 is TGTGCCAGCAGCGGCCGGGACAGGGAGGTCTTATCCACTGAAGCTTTCTTT. Amino acid sequence: CASSGRDREVLSTEAFF.

The chain carries TRBV14 and TRBJ2-5, with D possibly TRBD2 on 5 matching bases. The V and J ends lost 0 bases and 7 bases respectively, with 15 bases between them. The CDR3 covers 15 residues. Germline loops: CDR1 SGHDN, CDR2 FVKESK. CDR3 in DNA: TGTGCCAGCAGCCAAGAGGAGGCCCTCGGATCGACCCAGTACTTC. This codes for CASSQEEALGSTQYF.

The CDR3 here is CASSRWKEDNSPLHF. CDR3 in DNA: TGTGCCAGCTCACGTTGGAAGGAGGATAATTCACCCCTCCACTTT. The chain uses TRBV18 and TRBJ1-6; D gene ambiguous. There are 15 residues in the CDR3. V was clipped by 4 bases and J by 5 bases, with 12 bases between them. Looked up from germline, CDR1 is KGHSH and CDR2 is LQKENI.